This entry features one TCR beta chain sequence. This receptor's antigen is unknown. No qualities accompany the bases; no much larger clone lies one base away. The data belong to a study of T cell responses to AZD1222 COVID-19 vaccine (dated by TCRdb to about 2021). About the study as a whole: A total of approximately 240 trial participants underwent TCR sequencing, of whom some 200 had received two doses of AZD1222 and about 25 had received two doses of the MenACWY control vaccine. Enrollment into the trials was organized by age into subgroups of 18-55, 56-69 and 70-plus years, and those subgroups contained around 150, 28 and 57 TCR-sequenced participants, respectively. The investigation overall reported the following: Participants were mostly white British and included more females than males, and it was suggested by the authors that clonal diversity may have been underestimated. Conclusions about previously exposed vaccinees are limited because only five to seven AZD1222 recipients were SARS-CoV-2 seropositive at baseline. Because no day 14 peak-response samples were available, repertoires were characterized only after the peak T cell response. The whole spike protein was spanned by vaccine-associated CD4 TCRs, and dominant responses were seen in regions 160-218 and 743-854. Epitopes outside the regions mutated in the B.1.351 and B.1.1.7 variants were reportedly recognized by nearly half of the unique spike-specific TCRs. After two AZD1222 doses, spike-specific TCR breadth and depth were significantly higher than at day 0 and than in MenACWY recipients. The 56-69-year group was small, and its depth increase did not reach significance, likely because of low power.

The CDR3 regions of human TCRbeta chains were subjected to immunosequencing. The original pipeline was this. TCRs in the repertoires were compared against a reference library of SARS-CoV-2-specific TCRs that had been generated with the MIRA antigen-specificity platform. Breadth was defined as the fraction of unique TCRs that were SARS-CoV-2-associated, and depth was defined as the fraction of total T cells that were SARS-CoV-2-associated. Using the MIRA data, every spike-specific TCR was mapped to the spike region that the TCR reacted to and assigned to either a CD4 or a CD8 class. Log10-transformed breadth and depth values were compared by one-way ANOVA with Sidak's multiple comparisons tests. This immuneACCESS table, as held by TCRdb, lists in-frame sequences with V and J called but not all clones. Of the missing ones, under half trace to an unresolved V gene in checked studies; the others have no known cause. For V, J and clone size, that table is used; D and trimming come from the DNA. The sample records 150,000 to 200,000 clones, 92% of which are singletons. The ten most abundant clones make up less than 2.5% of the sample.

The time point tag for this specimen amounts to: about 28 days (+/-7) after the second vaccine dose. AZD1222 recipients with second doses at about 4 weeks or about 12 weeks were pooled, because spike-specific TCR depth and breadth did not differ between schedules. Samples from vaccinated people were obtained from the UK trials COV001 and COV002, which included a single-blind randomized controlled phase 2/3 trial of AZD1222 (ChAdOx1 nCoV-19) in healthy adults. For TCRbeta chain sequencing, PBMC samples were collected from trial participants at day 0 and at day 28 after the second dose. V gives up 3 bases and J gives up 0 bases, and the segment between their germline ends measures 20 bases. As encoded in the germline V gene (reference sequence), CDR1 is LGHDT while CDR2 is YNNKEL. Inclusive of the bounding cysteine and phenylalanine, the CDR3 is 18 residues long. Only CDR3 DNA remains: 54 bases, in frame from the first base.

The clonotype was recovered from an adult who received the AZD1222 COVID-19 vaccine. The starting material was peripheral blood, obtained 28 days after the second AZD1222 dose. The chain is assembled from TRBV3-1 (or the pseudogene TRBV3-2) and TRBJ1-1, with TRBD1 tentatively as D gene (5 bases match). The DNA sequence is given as TGTGCCAGCAGCCACAACGGGTTATGGGGGACGGTGAACACTGAAGCTTTCTTT. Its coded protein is CASSHNGLWGTVNTEAFF.